This record concerns one TCR beta chain sequence. It lacks a known antigen. Qualities for individual bases were not recorded, and no much larger clone is one base off. This sample is drawn from a study of cytomegalovirus exposure and HLA in healthy donors (dated by TCRdb to about 2017). Broadly, across the study: According to a later analysis, one platform produced both the roughly 110 validation repertoires and the approximately 660 repertoires of the first cohort. Along with the approximately 700-subject first cohort, a separate validation cohort of over a hundred different subjects was used. The study combined high-throughput TCR immunosequencing, statistical association of individual TCRs with disease status, and machine learning to predict cytomegalovirus infection status. The study aimed to test whether cataloging public T cell receptors could reveal signatures of past pathogen exposure.

What the work shows at the level of the full study, not this receptor alone: In a later analysis, TCRs clustered in the first cohort were found to also tend to co-occur in the roughly 130 validation repertoires, with 94% of cluster scores above 0. The classifier was reported to diagnose cytomegalovirus status with high specificity and sensitivity in both the original cohort and the validation cohort. All 110 or so repertoires were used to score co-occurrence in the validation cohort in a later analysis, because that analysis had no HLA typing for the cohort. The authors suggested that the approach could potentially be generalized to other disease states and immunological phenotypes. The study gave a list of more than 150 TCR beta chains associated with cytomegalovirus. Across donors, most TCR sequences were observed very rarely, whereas some public TCRs were present in many individuals. In vitro tests confirmed that a few of the cytomegalovirus-associated TCR beta chains recognize cytomegalovirus antigens.

Sequences GTSNPN (CDR1) and SVGIG (CDR2) are obtained from the germline V gene (reference sequence). The germline V and J ends show losses of 3 bases and 1 base respectively, and no gene match explains 5 bases of the junction. Taken from cysteine to phenylalanine, the CDR3 has 14 residues. Kept here is only the CDR3 DNA, which spans 42 bases and is read in frame from base 1. The donors were included in the validation cohort of 90 to 150 subjects, a group kept apart from the approximately 700-subject first cohort. The library was built by means of the immunoSEQ multiplex PCR assay. In the authors' own workflow: A statistical classification framework was built to diagnose cytomegalovirus status from the catalog of TCR beta chain sequences. Sourced from immuneACCESS, this table was stored by TCRdb with only in-frame sequences that have V and J called. A share of the clones is absent; for the studies checked, an unresolved V gene accounts for under half, and the remainder has no known explanation. V, J and clone size reflect that table, while D and trimming were determined from the DNA. Counted in this sample were fewer than 85,000 clones; around 90% of them appeared once. Less than 5% of the sample comes from the top ten.

The rearranged segments are TRBV30 and TRBJ1-1; 7 junctional bases match TRBD1. The receptor was derived from a woman aged 18-30 years in good health and CMV-seropositive. Sequencing was done on a sample of PBMCs. The DNA sequence is TGTGCCTGGAGCCGACAGGGAGCGAACACTGAAGCTTTCTTT. This translates into CAWSRQGANTEAFF. With all but the CDR3 taken from the reference TRBV30 and TRBJ1-1 genes, the full variable domain is: SQTIHQWPATLVQPVGSPLSLECTVEGTSNPNLYWYRQAAGRGLQLLFYSVGIGQISSEVPQNLSASRPQDRQFILSSKKLLLSDSGFYLCAWSRQGANTEAFFGQGTRLTVV.